This T cell receptor beta chain is from a study of blood T cell repertoires in COVID-19. Looking at the study overall: The study drew acute and convalescent COVID-19 samples from the United States, Italy and Spain. The analysed material was cDNA or gDNA that came from T cells, B-cell-depleted T cells, or PBMCs.

With V trimmed by 5 bases and J by 7 bases, 10 bases remained unmatched. CDR3 length equals 16 residues. CDR1 is SGHDN, CDR2 FVKESK, per germline. Authors' analysis steps: Nucleated cell number was recorded as an estimate derived from reference gene primer amplification. The assay was immunoSEQ multiplex PCR, and TCRdb's table has in-frame clones only and misses some. V and J calls and clone size follow that table, whereas D and trimming were derived from the DNA. The table records about 250,000 clones, approximately 90% of them present only once. The specimen sequenced was peripheral blood. The receptor was derived from a man aged 25-45 years with acute or convalescent COVID-19. The chain recombines TRBV14 with TRBJ2-2; 10 bases are a match to TRBD1. In nucleotides, the CDR3 is TGTGCCAGCAGCTTGGGGGGACAGGGGATCGTCGGGGAGCTGTTTTTT. Translation: CASSLGGQGIVGELFF.